This T cell receptor (beta chain) was captured by sequencing in a study of OX40 agonist ivuxolimab in advanced cancers. About the study: A male proportion of 82.7% was recorded, with mean age around 55 years and range roughly 20 to 90. Study results and limitations: Expanded clones were, on average, more numerous in CD8+ T cells than in CD4+. Researchers did not establish what antigens the expanded peripheral T cells target. Near-lowest levels of clonal expansion characterized partial responders at 0.1-3.0 mg/kg.

The CDR3 loop spans 11 amino acids. Trimming cost V 2 bases and J 6 bases, with 2 bases left between them. CDR1 is SGHTA and CDR2 is FQGNSA in the germline V gene. Points on this clone: Its antigen is unidentified.

The data were produced by immunoSEQ multiplex PCR, yet TCRdb's version contains in-frame clones alone and is incomplete. This sample has 55,000 to 80,000 clones, with around nine tenths found just once. This clonotype was sampled from an adult with an advanced solid tumor such as melanoma, head and neck, liver or kidney cancer. This specimen was CD4+ or CD8+ T cells sorted from blood, taken in a trial of the OX40 agonist ivuxolimab. The rearrangement uses TRBV7-2 and TRBJ2-1; the D is unclear. CDR3 region: CASSLLNEQFF. The CDR3 coding sequence is TGTGCCAGCAGCTTACTCAATGAGCAGTTCTTC.